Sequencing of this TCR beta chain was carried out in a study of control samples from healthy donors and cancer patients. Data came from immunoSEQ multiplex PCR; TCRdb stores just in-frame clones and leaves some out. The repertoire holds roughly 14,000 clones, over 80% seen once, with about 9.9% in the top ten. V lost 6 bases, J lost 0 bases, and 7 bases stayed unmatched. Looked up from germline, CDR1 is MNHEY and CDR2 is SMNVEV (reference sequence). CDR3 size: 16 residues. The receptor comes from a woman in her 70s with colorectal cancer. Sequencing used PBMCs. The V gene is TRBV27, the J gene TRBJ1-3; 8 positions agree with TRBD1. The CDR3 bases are TGTGCCAGCAGCGGACAGGGCATACGCTCTGGAAACACCATATATTTT. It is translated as CASSGQGIRSGNTIYF.